This is a list of T cell receptor beta chains from one sample in a study of T cells in localized non-small cell lung cancer. Some clones are missing from TCRdb's copy, which holds only in-frame ones; the method was immunoSEQ multiplex PCR. The data show over 2,000 clones, roughly 29% seen once. Source: lung tumor tissue, taken before any cancer treatment. The receptors here all came from a man aged 35 to 69 with stage III squamous cell lung carcinoma. The CDR3 runs from the conserved cysteine through the conserved F or W. Fields, in order: D gene, V gene, clone size, J gene, CDR3 DNA, CDR3 protein. D genes are given only for firm matches. Rows give clone size only sometimes, using once, few, many, or a class for an expanded clone.

.	TRBV29-1	.	TRBJ2-1	TGCAGCGTTGAAGATCTTCAAGGACGAGAGGAGCAGTTCTTC	CSVEDLQGREEQFF
TRBD1	TRBV6-8	.	TRBJ2-1	TGTGCCAGCAGTGGGAAAAAGGACAGGGGCAATGAGCAGTTCTTC	CASSGKKDRGNEQFF
.	TRBV7-2	few	TRBJ1-1	TGTGCCAGCAGCCAAAGGGGGGATACTGAAGCTTTCTTT	CASSQRGDTEAFF
TRBD2	TRBV28	.	TRBJ2-7	TGTGCCAGCAGTTTGGGCGGGAGCTCCTACGAGCAGTACTTC	CASSLGGSSYEQYF
.	TRBV6-8	few	TRBJ2-5	TGTGCCAGCAGTTCCTCTTATGGGGCCGGAGAGACCCAGTACTTC	CASSSSYGAGETQYF
TRBD1	TRBV11-3	.	TRBJ1-6	TGTGCCAGCAGTTCTACCGGGACAGGCCCCTCACCCCTCCACTTT	CASSSTGTGPSPLHF
.	TRBV10-1	once	TRBJ1-1	TGCGCCAGCAGCATGGAGGTGAACACTGAAGCTTTCTTT	CASSMEVNTEAFF
TRBD2	TRBV9	medium-sized	TRBJ2-3	TGTGCCAGCAGCGTAGGGACTAGCGGGAGGGCCAGCACAGATACGCAGTATTTT	CASSVGTSGRASTDTQYF
.	TRBV6-8	few	TRBJ2-1	TGTGCCAGCAGCCGGGACGGAGATGAGCAGTTCTTC	CASSRDGDEQFF
.	TRBV25-1	.	TRBJ1-1	TGTGCCAGCAGTGAAGGGGATCGCAGGGTGACGACTGAAGCTTTCTTT	CASSEGDRRVTTEAFF
TRBD1	TRBV5-1	.	TRBJ1-1	TGCGCCAGCAGCTTGCGGACAGGATTAACTGAAGCTTTCTTT	CASSLRTGLTEAFF
.	TRBV29-1	few	TRBJ1-4	TGCAGCGTCCGGGATGCTAATGAAAAACTGTTTTTT	CSVRDANEKLFF
TRBD1	TRBV12-5	.	TRBJ1-6	TGTGCTAGTGGTTTGGGGGACAGGCCACGACCCCTCCACTTT	CASGLGDRPRPLHF
.	TRBV11-3	few	TRBJ1-5	TGTGCCAGCAGCCTCAAAGCTCCGGGACCGCTTATGAATCAGCCCCAGCATTTT	CASSLKAPGPLMNQPQHF
.	TRBV6-1	.	TRBJ1-2	TGTGCCATCAGTGAAGGCAGCGGGGGCTACACCTTC	CAISEGSGGYTF
.	TRBV14	.	TRBJ2-7	TGTGCCAGCAGCCAAGGACTCTTCTACGAGCAGTACTTC	CASSQGLFYEQYF
TRBD1	TRBV28	few	TRBJ1-1	TGTGCCAGCAGTCCCAGACAGGGAGGGAACACTGAAGCTTTCTTT	CASSPRQGGNTEAFF
.	TRBV6-8	.	TRBJ1-1	TGTGCCATCAAGGACGGGGCCAGGACTGAAGCTTTCTTT	CAIKDGARTEAFF
.	TRBV25-1	few	TRBJ1-2	TGTGCCAGCAGTCCGCCTAATAACTATGGCTACACCTTC	CASSPPNNYGYTF
.	TRBV10-2	.	TRBJ2-1	TGCGCCAGCAGCGCTAGCGCGTCCTACAATGAGCAGTTCTTC	CASSASASYNEQFF
.	TRBV14	.	TRBJ2-2	TGTGCCAGCAAGGAGGGAGTCTACACCGGGGAGCTGTTTTTT	CASKEGVYTGELFF
.	TRBV6-8	large	TRBJ2-2	TGTGCCCACGGGACGGGGAACACCGGGGAGCTGTTTTTT	CAHGTGNTGELFF
TRBD2	TRBV28	.	TRBJ2-1	TGTGCCAGTCACTCCAGCGGGGATTACAATGAGCAGTTCTTC	CASHSSGDYNEQFF
.	TRBV11-3	.	TRBJ2-5	TGTGCCAGCAGCTCGTCCGGACCGTCGTACCAAGAGACCCAGTACTTC	CASSSSGPSYQETQYF
.	TRBV6-8	few	TRBJ1-6	TGTGCCAGCAGTGGGGGGACACTCTATAATTCACCCCTCCACTTT	CASSGGTLYNSPLHF
.	TRBV8-2	few	TRBJ1-2	TGTGCCAGCAGTCTGCCGACCGGACGGGGCTACACCTTC	CASSLPTGRGYTF
TRBD2	TRBV4-1	few	TRBJ2-2	TGCGCCAGCAGCCAAGGAAGTCTAGCGGGATCCGGGGAGCTGTTTTTT	CASSQGSLAGSGELFF
TRBD2	TRBV19	.	TRBJ2-1	TGTGCCAGTAGTATAGCATACCTAGCGGGAGGCTATGGGGGAGGTGAGCAGTTCTTC	CASSIAYLAGGYGGGEQFF
TRBD2	TRBV28	.	TRBJ2-2	TGTGCCAGCAGGGTAGCGGGAGTTGGCACCGGGGAGCTGTTTTTT	CASRVAGVGTGELFF
TRBD1	TRBV9	few	TRBJ1-1	TGTGCCAGCAGCGCCGGGACAGGGGCCACTGAAGCTTTCTTT	CASSAGTGATEAFF
.	TRBV11-3	few	TRBJ2-5	TGTGCCAGCAGCTTAACGACTGGCGGAGAGACCCAGTACTTC	CASSLTTGGETQYF
.	TRBV18	.	TRBJ2-7	TGTGCCAGCTCACGTTATGGGTCTCCCGAGCAGTACTTC	CASSRYGSPEQYF
.	TRBV6-8	few	TRBJ1-1	TGTGCCAGCAGGGCTTTTCACCCAAACACTGAAGCTTTCTTT	CASRAFHPNTEAFF